A selection of T cell receptor beta chains follows, all from one sample in a study of T cells in Graves' hyperthyroidism and ophthalmopathy. TCRdb passed the multiplex PCR reads through MiXCR, listing each CDR3 protein once. The sample carries fewer than 650,000 distinct CDR3 sequences, approximately 15% recorded once. The source material was blood. The receptors originated from a woman in her 30s with Graves' hyperthyroidism that later progressed to Graves' ophthalmopathy. Both conserved end residues are part of each CDR3.

CDR3aa: CASSSQGYEQYF; j_gene: TRBJ2-7; v_gene: TRBV11-2
CDR3aa: CASTAGGLTGELFF; j_gene: TRBJ2-2; v_gene: TRBV19
CDR3aa: CASSTFTGGSYEQYF; j_gene: TRBJ2-7; v_gene: TRBV5-1
CDR3aa: CASSLRRLLTSGGEQFF; j_gene: TRBJ2-1; v_gene: TRBV5-1
CDR3aa: CASSLSDTNTEAFF; j_gene: TRBJ1-1; v_gene: TRBV11-2
CDR3aa: CASSLAPGVRYEQYF; j_gene: TRBJ2-7; v_gene: TRBV7-2
CDR3aa: CASRGEGGPHEQFF; j_gene: TRBJ2-1; v_gene: TRBV7-9
CDR3aa: CASSPASGAWGNTIYF; j_gene: TRBJ1-3; v_gene: TRBV12-3/TRBV12-4
CDR3aa: CASSLDPTVIYYTF; j_gene: TRBJ1-2; v_gene: TRBV28
CDR3aa: CASSLSAQGSYTF; j_gene: TRBJ1-2; v_gene: TRBV7-2
CDR3aa: CASSIRDSGGNTIYF; j_gene: TRBJ1-3; v_gene: TRBV7-8
CDR3aa: CASSWDSLNEKLFF; j_gene: TRBJ1-4; v_gene: TRBV6-2/TRBV6-3
CDR3aa: CASSLVSGTGELFF; j_gene: TRBJ2-2; v_gene: TRBV7-9
CDR3aa: CASSEGFLSYEQYF; j_gene: TRBJ2-7; v_gene: TRBV6-1
CDR3aa: CASSLAWRDEQYF; j_gene: TRBJ2-7; v_gene: TRBV12-3/TRBV12-4
CDR3aa: CASSPDPLASQETQYF; j_gene: TRBJ2-5; v_gene: TRBV18
CDR3aa: CASSPALGRERGSGANVLTF; j_gene: TRBJ2-6; v_gene: TRBV12-3/TRBV12-4
CDR3aa: CASSAGTGGYEQYF; j_gene: TRBJ2-7; v_gene: TRBV9
CDR3aa: CAWSRPRQGSYEQYF; j_gene: TRBJ2-7; v_gene: TRBV30
CDR3aa: CSASGTGYEQYF; j_gene: TRBJ2-7; v_gene: TRBV20-1
CDR3aa: CASSPKWTSGMYEQYF; j_gene: TRBJ2-7; v_gene: TRBV5-1
CDR3aa: CASSLGGAYNSPLHF; j_gene: TRBJ1-6; v_gene: TRBV7-2
CDR3aa: CAISPGTGELFF; j_gene: TRBJ2-2; v_gene: TRBV11-3
CDR3aa: CASLPPGTGETQYF; j_gene: TRBJ2-5; v_gene: TRBV5-1
CDR3aa: CASSVQGQNTEAFF; j_gene: TRBJ1-1; v_gene: TRBV11-2
CDR3aa: CASSIGTDRYQETQYF; j_gene: TRBJ2-5; v_gene: TRBV9
CDR3aa: CATSSGAENIQYF; j_gene: TRBJ2-4; v_gene: TRBV15